The 25 T cell receptor beta chains listed next were all sequenced from one sample in a study of T cell responses to AZD1222 COVID-19 vaccine (dated by TCRdb to the early 2020s). What this sample's time point label stands for: baseline before first vaccination. Library method: the immunoSEQ multiplex PCR assay. Entries here come from immuneACCESS through TCRdb and include only in-frame sequences with V and J called. Some clones fail to appear in such tables; in the studies checked, an unresolved V gene covers under half of the shortfall, and the cause of the remainder is unknown. The sample profile shows under 300,000 clones; approximately 93% of them were found once. The top ten constitute less than 0.65% of the sample. The material was peripheral blood, obtained on day 0 of AZD1222 vaccination. The receptor source for this set is an adult in good health.

This rearrangement joins TRBV11-2 to TRBJ2-3; a possible D gene is TRBD2 (6 bases). The CDR3 consists of 15 residues. CDR1 and CDR2 (germline): SGHAT, FQNNGV. V gave up 6 bases and J gave up 1 base, with 14 bases separating them. This chain's CDR3 is CASRMGRGGTDTQYF. CDR3 bases: TGTGCCAGCAGAATGGGGCGGGGAGGCACAGATACGCAGTATTTT.

This clone occurred once. J is TRBJ2-7 and V is TRBV2, with D uncertain. Per germline, CDR1 SNHLY and CDR2 FYNNEI. V lost 2 bases to trimming and J lost 2 bases, with 10 bases between them. This CDR3 is 14 amino acids long. CDR3 loop: CASSEYNRAYEQYF. CDR3 coding DNA: TGTGCCAGCAGTGAATATAACCGAGCCTACGAGCAGTACTTC.

This clone turned up a few times. This rearrangement joins TRBV3-1 (or the pseudogene TRBV3-2) to TRBJ2-2; 9 bases line up with TRBD1. After removal of 4 bases from V and 8 bases from J, the junction contained 8 bases not matched to a gene. Per the germline V gene, CDR1 is LGHDT and CDR2 is YNNKEL (reference sequence). The CDR3 has 15 amino acids. CDR3 in amino acids: CASSPGTGFSGELFF. The CDR3 nucleotides read TGTGCCAGCAGCCCCGGGACAGGGTTCTCAGGGGAGCTGTTTTTT.

This clone was picked up one time. This sequence joins TRBV25-1 and TRBJ2-1; TRBD1 agrees at 7 bases. There are 14 residues in the CDR3. The germline gives CDR1 MGHDK, CDR2 SYGVNS. The ends lost 6 bases at V and 3 bases at J; junction bases unmatched: 5. In DNA, the CDR3 is TGTGCCAGCAGGTTCCGGGACAGCTACAATGAGCAGTTCTTC. Its protein product is CASRFRDSYNEQFF.

The gene calls are TRBV19 and TRBJ2-7; 8 nucleotides match TRBD1. The CDR3 is 13 amino acids. The germline V gene has CDR1 LNHDA and CDR2 SQIVND (reference sequence). The V segment lost 6 bases and the J segment 0 bases; nucleotides outside the gene matches: 1. The CDR3 protein is CASSQGASYEQYF. The DNA for the CDR3 is TGTGCCAGTAGCCAGGGGGCCTCCTACGAGCAGTACTTC.

The V call is TRBV28, the J call TRBJ2-1; TRBD1 matches at 8 bases. The CDR3 loop spans 16 amino acids. Germline CDR1 MDHEN, CDR2 SYDVKM. V shed 5 bases and J 5 bases; nucleotides not matched to a gene: 11. The CDR3 loop is CASSPAGTGRDNEQFF. CDR3 DNA sequence: TGTGCCAGCAGTCCCGCCGGGACAGGTCGCGACAATGAGCAGTTCTTC.

V and J are TRBV19 and TRBJ2-1; 11 positions agree with TRBD2. After removal of 4 bases from V and 7 bases from J, the junction contained 6 bases not matched to a gene. The CDR3 contains 15 residues. Germline V gene lookup returns CDR1 LNHDA and CDR2 SQIVND (reference sequence). DNA of the CDR3: TGTGCCAGTAGTAGCCGGTCTAGCGGGGGGAATGAGCAGTTCTTC. It codes for CASSSRSSGGNEQFF.

This clone was detected once. The chain couples TRBV5-1 to TRBJ2-5; no reliable D call. The germline V gene has CDR1 SGHRS and CDR2 YFSETQ. V was shortened by 7 bases and J by 2 bases, with 15 bases between the two germline ends. The CDR3 is 14 amino acids. The CDR3, as DNA: TGCGCCAGCTACGAGTTCCTCCATCAAGAGACCCAGTACTTC. Amino acids: CASYEFLHQETQYF.

This rearrangement joins TRBV20-1 to TRBJ2-1; D may match TRBD1 or TRBD2 (5 bases each). Germline CDR1 reads DFQATT; CDR2 reads SNEGSKA (reference sequence). The CDR3 loop spans 8 amino acids. The V and J ends lost 7 bases and 10 bases respectively, with 5 bases between them. The CDR3 protein is CSGGEQFF. The DNA for the CDR3 is TGCAGTGGGGGGGAGCAGTTCTTC.

The gene calls are TRBV10-3 and TRBJ2-1; 9 bases are a match to TRBD2. Germline loops: CDR1 ENHRY, CDR2 SYGVKD. The CDR3 loop spans 17 amino acids. J lost 6 bases, V lost 0 bases, and 9 bases had no gene match. The CDR3 reads CAISESLLRGRANEQFF. CDR3 DNA: TGTGCCATCAGTGAGTCACTGCTCCGCGGGAGGGCCAATGAGCAGTTCTTC.

The chain uses TRBV4-3 and TRBJ2-3; 8 positions agree with TRBD1. The length of the CDR3 is 16 residues. Germline CDR1 LGHNA, CDR2 YSLEER. With 1 base clipped from V and 1 base from J, the junction kept 4 bases outside the gene matches. CDR3 residues: CASSQGQGMGTDTQYF. CDR3 nucleotide sequence: TGCGCCAGCAGCCAAGGACAGGGGATGGGCACAGATACGCAGTATTTT.

The chain couples TRBV7-2 to TRBJ2-3, with 8 bases lining up with TRBD2. Trimming at V came to 1 base and at J to 2 bases, leaving 2 bases not matched to a gene. CDR1 and CDR2 from the germline V gene are SGHTA and FQGNSA. The CDR3 sequence is 15 residues long. DNA for the CDR3: TGTGCCAGCAGCTTAGTTAGCGGGACCACAGATACGCAGTATTTT. Encoded protein: CASSLVSGTTDTQYF.

The table lists this clone with a count of one. The V gene is TRBV5-1, the J gene TRBJ2-3; 9 bases agree with TRBD2. The J segment lost 2 bases and the V segment lost 0 bases, leaving 13 bases of the junction unmatched. The CDR3 totals 19 residues. The V gene's germline CDR1 is SGHRS and CDR2 YFSETQ. The CDR3 DNA sequence: TGCGCCAGCAGCTTGGTCCTAGCGGGAACCCAAACATCCACAGATACGCAGTATTTT. This translates into CASSLVLAGTQTSTDTQYF.

This sequence joins TRBV4-1 and TRBJ2-5; D unclear. V lost 1 base and J lost 3, with 6 bases in between. The CDR3 covers 13 residues. The V gene's germline CDR1 is MGHRA and CDR2 YSYEKL. As DNA, the CDR3 is TGCGCCAGCAGCCAAGGGATAGAAGAGACCCAGTACTTC. Amino acids: CASSQGIEETQYF.

The gene calls are TRBV5-1 and TRBJ1-6, with TRBD1 as a possible D gene (6 bases). Trimming stripped 4 bases from V and 0 bases from J, with 11 bases between. The CDR3 length is 16 residues. Germline V lookup: CDR1 SGHRS, CDR2 YFSETQ. The chain's CDR3 is CASSAGAGSYNSPLHF. DNA of the CDR3: TGCGCCAGCAGCGCGGGGGCGGGCTCCTATAATTCACCCCTCCACTTT.

V is TRBV11-2 and J is TRBJ1-2; 9 bases are a match to TRBD1. V shed 5 bases, J shed 6 bases, and the junction held 10 bases outside the gene matches. The CDR3 totals 15 residues. Germline loops: CDR1 SGHAT, CDR2 FQNNGV. CDR3 nucleotide sequence: TGTGCCAGCAGCCTCCGATTGGGGACAGGGCATGGCTACACCTTC. It yields the protein CASSLRLGTGHGYTF.

V usage is TRBV5-6 and J usage is TRBJ1-5; 10 positions agree with TRBD1. Germline CDR1 and CDR2: SGHDT and YYEEEE. J gave up 7 bases and V 1 base, and 5 bases lay outside the gene matches. The CDR3 length is 15 residues. The CDR3 DNA follows: TGTGCCAGCAGCTTGAGTGGACAGGGGGGACAGCCCCAGCATTTT. This codes for CASSLSGQGGQPQHF. Full variable domain (remainder filled in from reference TRBV5-6 and TRBJ1-5): DAGVTQSPTHLIKTRGQQVTLRCSPKSGHDTVSWYQQALGQGPQFIFQYYEEEERQRGNFPDRFSGHQFPNYSSELNVNALLLGDSALYLCASSLSGQGGQPQHFGDGTRLSIL.

The rearrangement uses TRBV11-1 and TRBJ2-2; no clear D gene. CDR1 SGHAT and CDR2 FQDESV come from the germline V gene (reference sequence). This CDR3 has 13 residues. V was clipped by 5 bases and J by 3 bases, with 7 bases between them. The CDR3: CASSPLYTGELFF. In nucleotides, the CDR3 is TGTGCCAGCAGCCCCTTATACACCGGGGAGCTGTTTTTT.

The chain's CDR3 is CASRSGDMGNQPQHF. In nucleotides, the CDR3 is TGTGCCAGCAGATCGGGGGACATGGGCAATCAGCCCCAGCATTTT. The chain recombines TRBV28 with TRBJ1-5; TRBD1 might be the D (6 bases). Per the germline V gene, CDR1 is MDHEN and CDR2 is SYDVKM. CDR3 length equals 15 residues. V was shortened by 6 bases and J by 2 bases, with 14 bases between the two germline ends. Drawing the rest from reference TRBV28 and TRBJ1-5, the complete variable domain is DVKVTQSSRYLVKRTGEKVFLECVQDMDHENMFWYRQDPGLGLRLIYFSYDVKMKEKGDIPEGYSVSREKKERFSLILESASTNQTSMYLCASRSGDMGNQPQHFGDGTRLSIL.

The chain combines TRBV18 with TRBJ1-2; maybe TRBD1 (5 bases). Germline values: CDR1 KGHSH, CDR2 LQKENI. This CDR3 region has 16 residues. With 0 bases removed from V and 2 bases from J, the gap between germline ends came to 13 bases. The CDR3 region has the DNA TGTGCCAGCTCACCACCTATGCCTAGGGGAAACTATGGCTACACCTTC. Residues: CASSPPMPRGNYGYTF.

V and J are TRBV7-8 and TRBJ1-5; TRBD1 might be the D (5 bases). Germline loops: CDR1 SGHVS, CDR2 FQNEAQ. The CDR3 has 15 residues. With 3 bases removed from V and 0 bases from J, the gap between germline ends came to 9 bases. CDR3 in amino acids: CASSFSDSSNQPQHF. In DNA, the CDR3 is TGTGCCAGCAGCTTTTCCGACAGTAGCAATCAGCCCCAGCATTTT.

This clone showed up just once. The same CDR3 is also encoded by other DNA sequences in this sample. The chain recombines TRBV18 with TRBJ1-1; D not resolved. This CDR3 is built from 13 residues. Deletions cut 5 bases from V and 0 bases from J, with 7 bases between. CDR1 is KGHSH and CDR2 is LQKENI in the germline V gene. This CDR3 reads CASSEGLNTEAFF. The DNA for the CDR3 is TGTGCCAGCTCAGAGGGCTTGAACACTGAAGCTTTCTTT. Based on the CDR3 plus reference TRBV18 and TRBJ1-1, the full variable domain is NAGVMQNPRHLVRRRGQEARLRCSPMKGHSHVYWYRQLPEEGLKFMVYLQKENIIDESGMPKERFSAEFPKEGPSILRIQQVVRGDSAAYFCASSEGLNTEAFFGQGTRLTVV.

The chain couples TRBV20-1 to TRBJ2-7; D might be TRBD1 or TRBD2, each matching 5 bases. Germline V gene lookup returns CDR1 DFQATT and CDR2 SNEGSKA (reference sequence). V lost 5 bases and J 6 bases, leaving 11 bases between the germline ends. The CDR3 sequence is 11 residues long. The CDR3 loop is CSASQGAEQYF. The DNA for the CDR3 is TGCAGTGCTTCCCAGGGAGCCGAGCAGTACTTC.

V is TRBV6-5 and J is TRBJ1-1; no definite D call. This CDR3 spans 13 amino acids. Trimming shortened V by 6 bases and J by 5 bases, and 13 bases separated the two germline ends. Per the germline V gene, CDR1 is MNHEY and CDR2 is SVGAGI. CDR3 residues: CASRPHLGTEAFF. CDR3 nucleotide sequence: TGTGCCAGCAGACCCCACCTAGGGACTGAAGCTTTCTTT.

The CDR3 spells CASSFRQGSNQPQHF. DNA of the CDR3: TGTGCCAGCAGCTTTCGGCAGGGAAGCAATCAGCCCCAGCATTTT. The J gene is TRBJ1-5, the V gene TRBV7-2; the D gene is possibly TRBD1 (5 bases). V was trimmed by 3 bases and J by 1 base, leaving 10 bases between them. Germline values: CDR1 SGHTA, CDR2 FQGNSA. The CDR3 runs to 15 residues. Full variable domain (rest looked up from reference TRBV7-2 and TRBJ1-5): GAGVSQSPSNKVTEKGKDVELRCDPISGHTALYWYRQSLGQGLEFLIYFQGNSAPDKSGLPSDRFSAERTGGSVSTLTIQRTQQEDSAVYLCASSFRQGSNQPQHFGDGTRLSIL.